This TCR beta chain was sequenced for a study of CD8 T cells in ankylosing spondylitis. Study results and limitations: Disease-linked clones were reportedly significantly enriched in matched ankylosing spondylitis synovial fluid. The study identified a TCR beta motif of under 10 highly homologous variants that appeared characteristic of ankylosing spondylitis blood.

V lost 5 bases to trimming and J lost 3 bases, with 17 bases between them. The CDR3 totals 15 residues. It was by quantitative 5'-RACE with molecular barcodes that TCR beta libraries were made. TCRdb fed the 5' RACE reads into MiXCR, producing one record per CDR3 protein. This sample has about 240,000 distinct CDR3 sequences, with about 24% found just once. About this clonotype: Its antigen is unidentified.

This receptor was obtained from a male donor with ankylosing spondylitis or in good health (not recorded which). Sequencing used blood, either unsorted or a sorted T cell fraction (not recorded which). The chain couples TRBV12-3 or TRBV12-4 to TRBJ2-7; D perhaps matches TRBD1 (8 bases). CDR3 DNA sequence: TGTGCCAGCAGTACCGGACAGGGAGGGTACTACGAGCAGTACTTC. As protein: CASSTGQGGYYEQYF.